Shown below are 7 T cell receptor beta chains from a single sample sequenced in a study of blood T cells in healthy people across ages. Sample-barcoded 5' priming and a J-beta primer mix drove a second PCR of 7 to 11 cycles. TCRdb re-called the 5' RACE reads with MiXCR, one entry per CDR3 protein. The sample lists about 540,000 distinct CDR3 sequences; 24% were seen once. The sample was also linked to a second study, of T cells of mothers and their children.

Material for sequencing was blood. These receptors all come from a boy between 5 and 17 years old in good health.

This sequence joins TRBV4-3 and TRBJ2-2, with a weak D call TRBD2 (5 bases). The CDR3 is made up of 18 amino acids. Trimming stripped 1 base from V and 2 bases from J, with 17 bases between. In germline, CDR1 is LGHNA, CDR2 YSLEER. The CDR3 DNA is TGCGCCAGCAGCCAAGGTTTCTGGGTGGAGGCTAACACCGGGGAGCTGTTTTTT. Translation: CASSQGFWVEANTGELFF.

This sequence joins TRBV13 and TRBJ2-1, with no clear D. The CDR3 spans 11 residues. Looked up from germline, CDR1 is PRHDT and CDR2 is FYEKMQ (reference sequence). V lost 2 bases to trimming and J lost 8 bases, with 4 bases between them. The CDR3 region is CASSLHDEQFF. In nucleotides, the CDR3 is TGTGCCAGCAGCTTACACGATGAGCAGTTCTTC. Variable domain in full (rest from reference TRBV13 and TRBJ2-1): AAGVIQSPRHLIKEKRETATLKCYPIPRHDTVYWYQQGPGQDPQFLISFYEKMQSDKGSIPDRFSAQQFSDYHSELNMSSLELGDSALYFCASSLHDEQFFGPGTRLTVL.

The chain has TRBV7-6 and TRBJ1-5; unclear D gene. V lost 1 base and J 4 bases, leaving 5 bases between the germline ends. The CDR3 has 13 amino acids. CDR1 SGHVS and CDR2 FNYEAQ come from the germline V gene. DNA of the CDR3: TGTGCCAGCAGCTTAGGGTTTAATCAGCCCCAGCATTTT. Translation gives CASSLGFNQPQHF.

This chain joins TRBV5-1 and TRBJ1-2; D not certain. The CDR3 contains 13 residues. Trimming removed 5 bases at V and 8 bases at J, with 16 bases between. Germline loops: CDR1 SGHRS, CDR2 YFSETQ. DNA of the CDR3: TGCGCCAGCAGATACCCTTCTGAGCAGGGCTACACCTTC. Translating gives CASRYPSEQGYTF.

V and J are TRBV29-1 and TRBJ2-5, with TRBD2 as a possible D gene (5 bases). There are 14 residues in the CDR3. The germline V gene has CDR1 SQVTM and CDR2 ANQGSEA. Trimming left V 7 bases short and J 5 bases short, with 20 bases between. Here the CDR3 DNA reads TGCAGCGCGTCCGGCCGGGGTATTGGGGAGACCCAGTACTTC. Translated: CSASGRGIGETQYF.

This clonotype was counted a few times. The rearrangement uses TRBV4-3 and TRBJ2-1; a weak D match, TRBD1 (6 bases). V lost 1 base and J 2 bases, leaving 9 bases between the germline ends. CDR3 length equals 15 residues. The germline V gene has CDR1 LGHNA and CDR2 YSLEER. The CDR3 nucleotides are TGCGCCAGCAGCCAAGGGACAGTCCCCTACAATGAGCAGTTCTTC. Translation: CASSQGTVPYNEQFF.

The table lists this clonotype with many counts. This chain connects TRBV19 to TRBJ2-1, with TRBD1 matching over 10 bases. This CDR3 has 14 residues. Looked up from germline, CDR1 is LNHDA and CDR2 is SQIVND (reference sequence). J gave up 6 bases and V 7 bases, and 6 bases lay outside the gene matches. The CDR3 is CASTGQGEVNEQFF. CDR3 coding DNA: TGTGCCAGTACCGGACAGGGGGAGGTCAATGAGCAGTTCTTC. The whole variable domain, filled in from reference TRBV19 and TRBJ2-1, reads DGGITQSPKYLFRKEGQNVTLSCEQNLNHDAMYWYRQDPGQGLRLIYYSQIVNDFQKGDIAEGYSVSREKKESFPLTVTSAQKNPTAFYLCASTGQGEVNEQFFGPGTRLTVL.